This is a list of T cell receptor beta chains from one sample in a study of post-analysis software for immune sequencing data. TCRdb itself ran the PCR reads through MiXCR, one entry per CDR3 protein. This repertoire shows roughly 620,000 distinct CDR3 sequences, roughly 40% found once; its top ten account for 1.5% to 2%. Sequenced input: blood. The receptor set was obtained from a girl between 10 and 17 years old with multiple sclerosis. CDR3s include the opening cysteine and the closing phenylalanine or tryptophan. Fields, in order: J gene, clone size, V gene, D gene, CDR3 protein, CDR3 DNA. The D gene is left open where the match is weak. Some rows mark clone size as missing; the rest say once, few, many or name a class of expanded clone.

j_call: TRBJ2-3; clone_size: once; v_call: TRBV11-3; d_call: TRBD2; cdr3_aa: CASSRTSGFTDTQYF; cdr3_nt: TGTGCCAGCAGCCGGACTAGCGGCTTCACAGATACGCAGTATTTT
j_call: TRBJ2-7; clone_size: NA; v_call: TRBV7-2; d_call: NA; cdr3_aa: CASSYHRAYEQYF; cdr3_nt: TGTGCCAGCAGCTACCACAGGGCCTACGAGCAGTACTTC
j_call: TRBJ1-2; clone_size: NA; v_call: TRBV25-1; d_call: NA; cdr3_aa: CASSEYRVDNYGYTF; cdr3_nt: TGTGCCAGCAGCGAGTACAGGGTGGATAACTATGGCTACACCTTC
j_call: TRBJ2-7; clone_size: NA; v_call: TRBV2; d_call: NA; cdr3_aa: CASTEGRSSYEQYF; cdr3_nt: TGTGCCAGCACGGAAGGCAGGAGCTCCTACGAGCAGTACTTC
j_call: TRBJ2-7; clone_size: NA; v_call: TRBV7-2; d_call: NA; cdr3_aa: CASSFATGTYEQYF; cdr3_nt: TGTGCCAGCAGCTTCGCGACGGGCACCTACGAGCAGTACTTC
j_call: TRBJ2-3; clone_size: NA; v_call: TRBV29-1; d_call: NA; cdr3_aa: CSVVRPGTDTQYF; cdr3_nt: TGCAGCGTTGTGCGCCCCGGGACAGATACGCAGTATTTT
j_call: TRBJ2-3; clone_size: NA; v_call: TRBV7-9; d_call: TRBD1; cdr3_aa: CASLDRGGVDTQYF; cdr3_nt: TGTGCCAGTCTTGACAGGGGTGGCGTAGATACGCAGTATTTT
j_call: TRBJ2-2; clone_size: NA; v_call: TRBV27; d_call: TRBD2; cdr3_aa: CASSFGGAGLAGELFF; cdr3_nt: TGTGCCAGCAGTTTCGGGGGAGCGGGACTTGCCGGGGAGCTGTTTTTT
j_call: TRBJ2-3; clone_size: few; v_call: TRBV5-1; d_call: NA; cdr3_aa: CASSPYRDLLTDTQYF; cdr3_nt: TGCGCCAGCAGCCCGTACAGGGACCTTTTAACAGATACGCAGTATTTT
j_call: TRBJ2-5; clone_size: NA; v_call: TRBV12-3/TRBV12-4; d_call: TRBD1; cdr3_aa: CASSSADRGKETQYF; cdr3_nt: TGTGCCAGCAGCTCTGCGGACAGGGGGAAGGAGACCCAGTACTTC
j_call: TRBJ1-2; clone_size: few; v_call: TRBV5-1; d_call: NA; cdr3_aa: CASSLEQTLNYGYTF; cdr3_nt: TGCGCCAGCAGCTTGGAACAAACGCTTAACTATGGCTACACCTTC
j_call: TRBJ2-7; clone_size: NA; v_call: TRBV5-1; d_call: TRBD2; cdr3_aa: CASSLGPTSGVSYEQYF; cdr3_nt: TGCGCCAGCAGCTTGGGACCTACTAGCGGCGTCTCCTACGAGCAGTACTTC
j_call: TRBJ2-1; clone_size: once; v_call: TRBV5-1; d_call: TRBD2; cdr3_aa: CASSWTIAGEKQFF; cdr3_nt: TGCGCCAGCAGCTGGACTATAGCGGGGGAGAAGCAGTTCTTC
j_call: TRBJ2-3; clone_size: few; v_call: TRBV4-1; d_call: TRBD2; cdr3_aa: CASSQEVTSGGTDTQYF; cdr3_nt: TGCGCCAGCAGCCAAGAGGTGACTAGCGGGGGAACAGATACGCAGTATTTT
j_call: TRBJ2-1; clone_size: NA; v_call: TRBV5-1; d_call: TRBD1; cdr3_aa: CASSQRQGASYNEQFF; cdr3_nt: TGCGCCAGCAGCCAACGACAGGGGGCATCCTACAATGAGCAGTTCTTC
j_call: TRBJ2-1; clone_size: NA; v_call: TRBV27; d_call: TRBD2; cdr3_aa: CASKRSSGRGYNGQFF; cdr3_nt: TGTGCCAGCAAGCGGTCCAGCGGGAGAGGGTACAATGGGCAGTTCTTC
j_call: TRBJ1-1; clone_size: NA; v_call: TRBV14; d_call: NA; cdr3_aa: CASSRGAIGEAFF; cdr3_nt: TGTGCCAGCAGCCGAGGGGCGATAGGTGAAGCTTTCTTT
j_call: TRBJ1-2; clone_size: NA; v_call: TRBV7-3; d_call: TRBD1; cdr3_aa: CASSLGQGEKYGYTF; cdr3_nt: TGTGCCAGCAGCTTAGGACAGGGGGAGAAGTATGGCTACACCTTC
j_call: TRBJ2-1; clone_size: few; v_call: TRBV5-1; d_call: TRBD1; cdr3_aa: CASSYLPGQGLDEQFF; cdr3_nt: TGCGCCAGCAGCTATCTGCCGGGACAGGGGTTGGATGAGCAGTTCTTC
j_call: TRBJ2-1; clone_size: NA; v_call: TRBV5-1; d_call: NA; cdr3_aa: CASSTGSYNEQFF; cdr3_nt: TGCGCCAGCAGCACCGGGTCCTACAATGAGCAGTTCTTC
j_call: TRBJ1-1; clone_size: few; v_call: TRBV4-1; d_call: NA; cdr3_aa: CASSLSSGDVAFF; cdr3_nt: TGCGCCAGCAGCCTTTCCTCAGGGGACGTAGCTTTCTTT
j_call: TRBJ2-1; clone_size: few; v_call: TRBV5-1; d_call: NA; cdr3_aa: CASSMTSYNEQFF; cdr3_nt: TGCGCCAGCAGCATGACTAGTTACAATGAGCAGTTCTTC
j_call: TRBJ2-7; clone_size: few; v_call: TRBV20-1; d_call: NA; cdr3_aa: CSARGQLDRGVQYF; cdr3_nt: TGCAGTGCTAGAGGCCAACTAGATAGAGGGGTGCAGTACTTC
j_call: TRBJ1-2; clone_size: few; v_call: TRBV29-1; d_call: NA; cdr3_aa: CSVVGGAPGGYTF; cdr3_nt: TGCAGCGTTGTCGGAGGGGCTCCTGGCGGCTACACCTTC
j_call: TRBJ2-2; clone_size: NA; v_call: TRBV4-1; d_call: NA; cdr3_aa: CASSQRSPGTGELFF; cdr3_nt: TGCGCCAGCAGCCAACGTAGTCCCGGGACCGGGGAGCTGTTTTTT
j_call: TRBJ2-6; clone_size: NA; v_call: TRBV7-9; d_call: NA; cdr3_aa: CASSLGAGTGANVLTF; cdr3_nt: TGTGCCAGCAGCTTAGGGGCGGGGACTGGGGCCAACGTCCTGACTTTC
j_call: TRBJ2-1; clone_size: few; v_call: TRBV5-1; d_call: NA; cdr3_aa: CASTPSRRIYNEQFF; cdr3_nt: TGCGCCAGCACCCCTTCTAGGAGGATCTACAATGAACAGTTCTTC
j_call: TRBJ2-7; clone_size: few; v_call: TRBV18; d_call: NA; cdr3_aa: CASSSTISGKSYEQYF; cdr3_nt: TGTGCCAGCTCATCCACCATTTCGGGGAAGAGCTACGAGCAGTACTTC
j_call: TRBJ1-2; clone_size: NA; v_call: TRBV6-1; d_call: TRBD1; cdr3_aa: CASSVNGQANYNYGYTF; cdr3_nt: TGTGCCAGCAGTGTCAACGGACAGGCGAACTATAACTATGGCTACACCTTC
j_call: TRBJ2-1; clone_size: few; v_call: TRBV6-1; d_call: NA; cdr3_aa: CASSAAGLYNEQFF; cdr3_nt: TGTGCCAGCAGTGCAGCGGGCCTCTACAATGAGCAGTTCTTC
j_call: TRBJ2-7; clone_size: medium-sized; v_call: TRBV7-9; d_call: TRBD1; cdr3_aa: CASSSDRGHSYEQYF; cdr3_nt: TGTGCCAGCAGCTCGGACAGGGGCCATTCCTACGAGCAGTACTTC
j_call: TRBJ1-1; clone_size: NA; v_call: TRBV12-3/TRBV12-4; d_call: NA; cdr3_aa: CASSLRRGMNTEAFF; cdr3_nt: TGTGCCAGCAGTTTACGCCGGGGGATGAACACTGAAGCTTTCTTT
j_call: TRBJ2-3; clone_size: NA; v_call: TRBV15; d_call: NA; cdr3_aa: CATSRVRAAVSTDTQYF; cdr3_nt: TGTGCCACCAGCAGAGTCAGAGCGGCAGTTAGCACAGATACGCAGTATTTT
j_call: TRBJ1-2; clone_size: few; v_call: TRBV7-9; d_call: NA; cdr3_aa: CASSSGVRVYGYTF; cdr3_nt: TGTGCCAGCAGCTCCGGGGTGAGGGTCTATGGCTACACCTTC
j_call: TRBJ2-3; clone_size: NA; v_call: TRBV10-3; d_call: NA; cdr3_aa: CAISDSGTRDTQYF; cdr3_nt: TGTGCCATCAGTGATTCCGGGACACGGGATACGCAGTATTTT
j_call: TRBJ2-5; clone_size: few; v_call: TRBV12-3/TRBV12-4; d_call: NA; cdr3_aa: CASQGHQQETQYF; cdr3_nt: TGTGCCAGCCAGGGACACCAACAAGAGACCCAGTACTTC
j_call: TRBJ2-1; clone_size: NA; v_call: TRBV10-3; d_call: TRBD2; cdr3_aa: CAIQSSGGMNEQFF; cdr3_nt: TGTGCCATCCAGTCTAGCGGGGGAATGAATGAGCAGTTCTTC
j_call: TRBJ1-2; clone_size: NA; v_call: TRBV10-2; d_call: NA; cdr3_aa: CASSPLLHVNYGYIF; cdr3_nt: TGCGCCAGCAGTCCCTTGCTACATGTTAACTATGGCTACATCTTC
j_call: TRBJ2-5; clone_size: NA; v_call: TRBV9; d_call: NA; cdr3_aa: CANSVGAGQETQYF; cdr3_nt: TGTGCCAACAGCGTAGGGGCAGGCCAAGAGACCCAGTACTTC
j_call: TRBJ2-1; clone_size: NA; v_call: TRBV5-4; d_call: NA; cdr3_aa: CAGSLDRAGEQFF; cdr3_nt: TGTGCCGGCAGCTTAGACAGGGCGGGGGAGCAGTTCTTC
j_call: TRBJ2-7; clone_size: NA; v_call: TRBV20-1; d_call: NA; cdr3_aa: CSARKLRDPPYEQYF; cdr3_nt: TGCAGTGCGCGAAAACTCCGGGACCCACCCTACGAGCAGTACTTC
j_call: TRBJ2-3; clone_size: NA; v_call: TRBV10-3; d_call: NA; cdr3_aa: CATDRRGGDTQYF; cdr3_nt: TGTGCCACCGACCGCAGGGGGGGAGATACGCAGTATTTT
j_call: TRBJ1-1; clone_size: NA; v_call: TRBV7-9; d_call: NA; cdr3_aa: CASSLGITNTEAFF; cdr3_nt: TGTGCCAGCAGCTTAGGGATCACGAACACTGAAGCTTTCTTT
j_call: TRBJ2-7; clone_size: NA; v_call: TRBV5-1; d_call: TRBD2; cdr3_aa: CASSLAFRGGNSYEQYF; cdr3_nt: TGCGCCAGCAGCTTGGCCTTCCGCGGGGGGAACTCCTACGAGCAGTACTTC
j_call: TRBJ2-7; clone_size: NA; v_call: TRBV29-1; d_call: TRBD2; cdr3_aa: CSVERLAGGFYEQYF; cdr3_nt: TGCAGCGTTGAAAGGCTAGCGGGTGGATTCTACGAGCAGTACTTC
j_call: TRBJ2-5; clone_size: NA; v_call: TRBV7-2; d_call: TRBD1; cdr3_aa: CASSLGTGKTQYF; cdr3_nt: TGTGCCAGCAGCTTAGGGACAGGGAAGACCCAGTACTTC
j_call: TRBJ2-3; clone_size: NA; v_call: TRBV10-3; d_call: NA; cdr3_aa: CAIKGTLDRDTQYF; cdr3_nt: TGTGCCATCAAGGGGACCCTTGATCGTGATACGCAGTATTTT
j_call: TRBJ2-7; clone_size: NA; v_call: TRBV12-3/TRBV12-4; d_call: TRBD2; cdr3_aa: CASSPYNNSGDYEQYF; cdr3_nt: TGTGCCAGCAGTCCTTATAACAATAGCGGGGACTACGAGCAGTACTTC
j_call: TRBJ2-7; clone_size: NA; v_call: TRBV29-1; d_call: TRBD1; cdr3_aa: CSVERQGGEQYF; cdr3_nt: TGCAGCGTTGAACGACAGGGGGGTGAGCAGTACTTC
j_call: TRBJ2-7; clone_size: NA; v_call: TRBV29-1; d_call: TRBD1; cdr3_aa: CSARTDRAGLEQYF; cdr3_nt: TGCAGCGCAAGGACAGACAGGGCCGGCCTCGAGCAGTACTTC
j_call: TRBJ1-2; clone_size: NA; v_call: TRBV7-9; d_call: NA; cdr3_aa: CASSLPREGTGRYTF; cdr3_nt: TGTGCCAGCAGCTTACCCAGGGAGGGAACTGGGCGCTACACCTTC
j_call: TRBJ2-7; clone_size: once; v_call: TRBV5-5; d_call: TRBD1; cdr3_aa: CASSWWGTGYEQYF; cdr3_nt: TGTGCCAGCAGCTGGTGGGGGACAGGTTACGAGCAGTACTTC
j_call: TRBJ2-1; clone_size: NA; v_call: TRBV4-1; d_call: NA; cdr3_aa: CASSQEDAILQDEQFF; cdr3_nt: TGCGCCAGCAGCCAAGAAGATGCAATCCTCCAGGATGAGCAGTTCTTC
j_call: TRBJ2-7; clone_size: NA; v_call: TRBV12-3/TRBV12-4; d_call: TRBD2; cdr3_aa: CASKGPTTSGGSHSYEQYF; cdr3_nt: TGTGCCAGCAAAGGGCCGACGACTAGCGGAGGAAGTCACTCCTACGAGCAGTACTTC
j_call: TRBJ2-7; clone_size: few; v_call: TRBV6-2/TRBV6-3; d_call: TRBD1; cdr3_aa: CASAGQGAAEQYF; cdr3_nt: TGTGCCAGCGCAGGACAGGGGGCTGCCGAGCAGTACTTC
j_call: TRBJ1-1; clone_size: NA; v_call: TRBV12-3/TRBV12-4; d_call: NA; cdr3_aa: CASSFTEYTEAFF; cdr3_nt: TGTGCCAGCAGTTTCACTGAGTACACTGAAGCTTTCTTT
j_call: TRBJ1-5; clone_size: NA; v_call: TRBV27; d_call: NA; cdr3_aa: CASSPLNSNQPQHF; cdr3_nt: TGTGCCAGCAGTCCCCTTAATAGCAATCAGCCCCAGCATTTT
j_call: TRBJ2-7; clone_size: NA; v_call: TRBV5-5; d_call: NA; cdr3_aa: CASSLESGEAYEQYF; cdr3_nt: TGTGCCAGCAGCTTGGAGTCAGGGGAGGCCTACGAGCAGTACTTC
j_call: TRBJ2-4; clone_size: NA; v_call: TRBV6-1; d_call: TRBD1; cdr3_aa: CASSEPGGALDIQYF; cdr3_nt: TGTGCCAGCAGTGAACCAGGGGGCGCTTTGGACATTCAGTACTTC